The clone carrying this TCR beta chain was detected only a few times. As yet, its antigen is unknown. 13 Jbeta primers and 60 Vbeta primers were used for the PCR. The repertoire was sequenced with immunoSEQ multiplex PCR; TCRdb's copy has only in-frame clones and lacks some. The sample has around 130,000 clones, 80% to 90% seen once. This sample was included in a study of cytomegalovirus exposure and HLA in healthy donors. Study-wide results and caveats: Looking again later, the authors saw that most CMV-associated TCR beta chains seemed HLA-restricted. There were over 150 TCR beta chains listed as cytomegalovirus-associated. The authors confirmed in vitro that three CMV-associated chains were specific for CMV antigens. Immune exposure information comprised only CMV serostatus.

The CDR3 contains 14 residues. CDR1 and CDR2 (germline): MNHEY, SVGAGI. Between the trimmed V and J ends, which lost 6 bases and 0 bases, there was a span of 8 bases. The origin of this receptor is a young woman in good health and CMV-seropositive. The chain couples TRBV6-5 to TRBJ1-4; no clear D. The sequencing sample was made of PBMCs. This CDR3 reads CASRERPTNEKLFF. In nucleotides, the CDR3 is TGTGCCAGCAGGGAGCGTCCAACTAATGAAAAACTGTTTTTT.